The TCR beta chain described here comes from a study of T cells after yellow fever vaccination (dated by TCRdb to about 2019). For the wider study: The SMART-Seq v4 Ultra Low Input RNA kit was used to prepare libraries from fractions with low cell numbers. To follow T-cell clones before and after both primary and booster YFV17D yellow fever vaccination, bulk TCR alpha and beta repertoires underwent longitudinal sequencing. Blood was drawn at multiple timepoints before and after primary and secondary immunization, with bulk PBMC replicates and cell subsets isolated. Two healthy male donors, one aged 18 to 29 and one aged 30 to 40 years, were included in the cohort. The full study reports these points: The secondary T-cell response was found to be weaker but faster than the primary response, with a peak reached on day 5 rather than on day 15. The study included only a couple of donors, which limits how far the findings can be generalized. Computational filtering was needed because FACS-sorted repertoires could contain abundant contaminating clonotypes from the bulk population. A small fraction of clonotypes showed up in both the CD4 and CD8 compartments, probably as a result of convergent recombination. Most clones expanded after primary vaccination (about 95% of CD4 and over 80% of CD8) were re-detected after the booster, suggesting that broad memory maintenance occurred.

Reading the label with the study, this specimen's treatment or condition is: live attenuated yellow fever vaccine strain. A standard Ficoll-Paque protocol was used to isolate PBMCs from peripheral blood. Dynabeads CD4 and CD8 positive selection kits were used to isolate the CD4 and CD8 T-cell fractions. TriZol was used to extract RNA from bulk PBMCs, CD4 and CD8 fractions, and dextramer-positive and dextramer-negative fractions. This clonotype was found many times. This clone's antigen is unknown. There are no base qualities to consult, and no much larger clone falls within one base. TCR cDNA was synthesized by 5'RACE template switching, which introduced a universal primer site and unique molecular identifiers. Priming of cDNA synthesis was performed from both the TCR alpha and TCR beta constant segments. Libraries were amplified in two PCR steps, with sample barcodes and sequencing adapters added in the second step. Sequencing of the libraries was done on either Illumina HiSeq 2500 (2x100 bp) or NovaSeq (2x150 bp). The authors' pipeline ran thus. MIGEC handled demultiplexing of reads and collapsing into UMI consensus sequences, while MiXCR performed V(D)J alignment. Vaccine-responding clonotypes were defined with edgeR using replicate PBMC samples, requiring FDR below 0.01 and a log2 fold change above 5 up to day 15. Each bulk clonotype received a CD4 or CD8 identity based on whether the sequenced CD4 or CD8 repertoire contained that clonotype at higher abundance. The raw public data were reprocessed by TCRdb itself: fastp quality trimming at Q25, MiXCR clonotype calling, in-frame beta chains only. Each entry merges the rows of one CDR3 protein and shows their most common DNA and genes. TCRdb's processing, not the authors' own work, is the source of the V and J calls. For this sample the table gives 70,000 or so distinct CDR3 sequences, of which around 6.2% were detected only once. The ten largest make up over 2% of the sample.

The source is a man between 18 and 29 years old who received the YFV17D yellow fever vaccine. The starting material was CD4+ T cells sorted from PBMCs, obtained about 2 weeks after the first yellow fever vaccination.

The sequenced DNA is TGCGCCAGCAGCCAAGGACAGGGCGATGGCTACACCTTC. The encoded protein is CASSQGQGDGYTF. This chain is built from TRBV5-1 and TRBJ1-2; 8 bases in the middle match TRBD1. After removal of 4 bases from V and 6 bases from J, the junction retains 5 bases not matched to a gene. Taken from cysteine to phenylalanine, the CDR3 has 13 residues. This entry keeps only the CDR3 DNA: 39 bases, framed from base 1. Per the germline V gene, SGHRS is the CDR1 and YFSETQ is the CDR2.